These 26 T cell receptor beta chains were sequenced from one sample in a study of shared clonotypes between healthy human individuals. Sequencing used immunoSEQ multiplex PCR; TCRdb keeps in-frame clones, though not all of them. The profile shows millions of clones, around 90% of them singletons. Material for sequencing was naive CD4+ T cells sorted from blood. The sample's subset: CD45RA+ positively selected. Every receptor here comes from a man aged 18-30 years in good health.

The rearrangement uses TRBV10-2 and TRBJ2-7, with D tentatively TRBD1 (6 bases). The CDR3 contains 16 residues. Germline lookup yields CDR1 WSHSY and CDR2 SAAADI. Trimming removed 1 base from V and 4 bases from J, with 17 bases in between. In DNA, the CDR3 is TGCGCCAGCAGTGAGTACTCTTGGACAGTGGAATACGAGCAGTACTTC. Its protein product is CASSEYSWTVEYEQYF.

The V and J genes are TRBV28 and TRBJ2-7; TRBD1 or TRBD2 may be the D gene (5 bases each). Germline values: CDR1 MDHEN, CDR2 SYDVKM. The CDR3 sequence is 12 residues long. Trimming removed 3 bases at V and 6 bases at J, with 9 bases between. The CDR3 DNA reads TGTGCCAGCAGTTTCGGGGCCTCCGAGCAGTACTTC. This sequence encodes CASSFGASEQYF.

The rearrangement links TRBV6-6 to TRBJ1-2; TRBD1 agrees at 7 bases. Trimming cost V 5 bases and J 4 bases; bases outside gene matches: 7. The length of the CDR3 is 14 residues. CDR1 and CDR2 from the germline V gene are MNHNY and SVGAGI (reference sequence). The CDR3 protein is CASSNRGGSYGYTF. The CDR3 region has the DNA TGTGCCAGCAGTAACAGGGGAGGAAGCTATGGCTACACCTTC.

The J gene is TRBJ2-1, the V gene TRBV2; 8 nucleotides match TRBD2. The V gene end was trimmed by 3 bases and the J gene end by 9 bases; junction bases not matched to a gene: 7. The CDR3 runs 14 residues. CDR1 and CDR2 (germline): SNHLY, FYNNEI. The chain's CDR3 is CASSDRGLGGEQFF. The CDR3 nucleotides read TGTGCCAGCAGTGATAGGGGACTAGGAGGTGAGCAGTTCTTC.

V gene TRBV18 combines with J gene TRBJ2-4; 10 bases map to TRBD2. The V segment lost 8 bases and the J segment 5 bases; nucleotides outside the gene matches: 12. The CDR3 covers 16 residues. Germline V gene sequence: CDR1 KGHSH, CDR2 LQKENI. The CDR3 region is CASQGQAGTSENIQYF. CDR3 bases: TGTGCCAGCCAAGGACAGGCCGGGACTAGCGAAAACATTCAGTACTTC.

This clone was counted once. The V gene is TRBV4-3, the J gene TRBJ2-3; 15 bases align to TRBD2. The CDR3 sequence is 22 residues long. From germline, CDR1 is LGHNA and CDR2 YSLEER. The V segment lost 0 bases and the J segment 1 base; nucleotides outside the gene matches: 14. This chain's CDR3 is CASSQDLMSGLAGGPGTDTQYF. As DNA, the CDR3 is TGCGCCAGCAGCCAAGATCTTATGTCAGGACTAGCGGGAGGGCCGGGCACAGATACGCAGTATTTT.

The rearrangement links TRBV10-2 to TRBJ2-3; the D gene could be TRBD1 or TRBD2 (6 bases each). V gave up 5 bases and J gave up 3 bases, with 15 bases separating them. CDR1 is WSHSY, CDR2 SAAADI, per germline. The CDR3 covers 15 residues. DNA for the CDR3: TGCGCCAGCAGTTCGAGTGGGGGGCAAACAGATACGCAGTATTTT. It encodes CASSSSGGQTDTQYF.

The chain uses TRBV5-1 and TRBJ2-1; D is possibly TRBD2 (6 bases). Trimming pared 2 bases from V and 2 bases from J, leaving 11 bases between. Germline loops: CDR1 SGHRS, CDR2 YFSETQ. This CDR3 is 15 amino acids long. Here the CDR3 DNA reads TGCGCCAGCAGCTTACTAGCCCCTGCCTACAATGAGCAGTTCTTC. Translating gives CASSLLAPAYNEQFF.

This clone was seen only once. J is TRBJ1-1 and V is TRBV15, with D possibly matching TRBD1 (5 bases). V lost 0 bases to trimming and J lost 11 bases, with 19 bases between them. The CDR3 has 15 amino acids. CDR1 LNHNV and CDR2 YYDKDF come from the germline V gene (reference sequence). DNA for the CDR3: TGTGCCACCAGCAGAGATGATAGGGGCAGGAGTAATGCTTTCTTT. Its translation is CATSRDDRGRSNAFF.

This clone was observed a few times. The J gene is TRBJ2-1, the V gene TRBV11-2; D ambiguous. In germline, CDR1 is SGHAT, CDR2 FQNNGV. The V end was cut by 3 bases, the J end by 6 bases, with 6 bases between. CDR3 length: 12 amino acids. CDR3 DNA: TGTGCCAGCAGCTTGTCTTTCAATGAGCAGTTCTTC. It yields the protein CASSLSFNEQFF.

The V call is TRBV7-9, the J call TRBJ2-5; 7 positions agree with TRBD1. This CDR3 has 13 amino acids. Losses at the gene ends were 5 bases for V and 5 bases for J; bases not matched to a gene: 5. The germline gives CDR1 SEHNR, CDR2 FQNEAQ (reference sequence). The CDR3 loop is CASSLQTGETQYF. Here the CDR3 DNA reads TGTGCCAGCAGCCTCCAGACAGGGGAGACCCAGTACTTC.

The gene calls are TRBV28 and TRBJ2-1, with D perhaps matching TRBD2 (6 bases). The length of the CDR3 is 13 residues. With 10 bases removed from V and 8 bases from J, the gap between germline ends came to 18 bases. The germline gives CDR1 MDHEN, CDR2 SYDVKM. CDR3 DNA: TGTGCCACCGTCCGGGACTTGGTCTATGAGCAGTTCTTC. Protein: CATVRDLVYEQFF.

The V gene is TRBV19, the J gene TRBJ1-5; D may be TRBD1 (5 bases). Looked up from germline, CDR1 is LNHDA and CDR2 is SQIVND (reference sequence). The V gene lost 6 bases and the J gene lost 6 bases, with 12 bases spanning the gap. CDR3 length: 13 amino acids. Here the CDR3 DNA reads TGTGCCAGTAGCCCTCCCCAGGGTCAGCCCCAGCATTTT. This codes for CASSPPQGQPQHF. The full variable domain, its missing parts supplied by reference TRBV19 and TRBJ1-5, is DGGITQSPKYLFRKEGQNVTLSCEQNLNHDAMYWYRQDPGQGLRLIYYSQIVNDFQKGDIAEGYSVSREKKESFPLTVTSAQKNPTAFYLCASSPPQGQPQHFGDGTRLSIL.

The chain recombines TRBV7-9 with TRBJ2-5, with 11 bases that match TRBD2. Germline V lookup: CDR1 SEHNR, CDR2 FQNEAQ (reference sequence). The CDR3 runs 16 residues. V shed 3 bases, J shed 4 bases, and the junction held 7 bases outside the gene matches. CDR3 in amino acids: CASSLDLSGRGETQYF. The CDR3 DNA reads TGTGCCAGCAGCTTGGACCTTAGCGGGAGGGGAGAGACCCAGTACTTC.

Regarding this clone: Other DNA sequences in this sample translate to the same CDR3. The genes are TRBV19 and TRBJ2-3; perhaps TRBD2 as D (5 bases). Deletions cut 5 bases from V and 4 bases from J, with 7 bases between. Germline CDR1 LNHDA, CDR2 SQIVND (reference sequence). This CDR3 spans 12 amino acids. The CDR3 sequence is CASSSRADTQYF. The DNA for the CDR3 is TGTGCCAGTAGTTCGAGGGCAGATACGCAGTATTTT.

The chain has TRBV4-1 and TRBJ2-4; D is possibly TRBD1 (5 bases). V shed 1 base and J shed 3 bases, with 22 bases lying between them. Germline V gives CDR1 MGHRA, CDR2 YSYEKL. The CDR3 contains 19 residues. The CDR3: CASSQGAFRDGSVKNIQYF. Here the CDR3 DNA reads TGCGCCAGCAGCCAAGGCGCGTTCAGGGATGGTTCTGTCAAAAACATTCAGTACTTC.

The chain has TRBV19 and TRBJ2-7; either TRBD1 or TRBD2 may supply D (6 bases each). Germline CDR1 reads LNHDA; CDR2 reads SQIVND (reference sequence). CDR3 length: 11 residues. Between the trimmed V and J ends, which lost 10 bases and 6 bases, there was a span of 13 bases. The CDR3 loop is CATEGGGEQYF. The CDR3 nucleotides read TGTGCCACCGAGGGGGGTGGCGAGCAGTACTTC.

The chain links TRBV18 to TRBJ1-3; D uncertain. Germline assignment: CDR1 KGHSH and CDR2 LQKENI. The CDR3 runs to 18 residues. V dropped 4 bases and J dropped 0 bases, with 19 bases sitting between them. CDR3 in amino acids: CASSQYVSLASSGNTIYF. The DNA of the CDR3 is TGTGCCAGCTCACAGTACGTCAGCTTAGCCTCCTCTGGAAACACCATATATTTT.

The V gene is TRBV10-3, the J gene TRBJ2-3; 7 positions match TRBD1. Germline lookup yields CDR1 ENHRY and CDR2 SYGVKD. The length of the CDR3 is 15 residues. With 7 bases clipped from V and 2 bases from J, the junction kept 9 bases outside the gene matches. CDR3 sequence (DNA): TGTGCCATCACGGACAGGACCTCCCCCACAGATACGCAGTATTTT. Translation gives CAITDRTSPTDTQYF.

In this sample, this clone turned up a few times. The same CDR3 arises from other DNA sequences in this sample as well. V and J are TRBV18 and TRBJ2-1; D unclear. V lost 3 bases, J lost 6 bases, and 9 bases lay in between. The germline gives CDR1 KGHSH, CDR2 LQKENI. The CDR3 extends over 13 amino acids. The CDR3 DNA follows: TGTGCCAGCTCACCGGCCCTGTCCAATGAGCAGTTCTTC. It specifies CASSPALSNEQFF. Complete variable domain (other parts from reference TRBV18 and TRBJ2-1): NAGVMQNPRHLVRRRGQEARLRCSPMKGHSHVYWYRQLPEEGLKFMVYLQKENIIDESGMPKERFSAEFPKEGPSILRIQQVVRGDSAAYFCASSPALSNEQFFGPGTRLTVL.

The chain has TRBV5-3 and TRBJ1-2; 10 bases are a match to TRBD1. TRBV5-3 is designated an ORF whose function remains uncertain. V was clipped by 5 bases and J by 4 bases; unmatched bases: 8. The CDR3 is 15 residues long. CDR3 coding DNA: TGTGCCAGAAGTTGTGGACAGGGGGTTTTCTATGGCTACACCTTC. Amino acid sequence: CARSCGQGVFYGYTF.

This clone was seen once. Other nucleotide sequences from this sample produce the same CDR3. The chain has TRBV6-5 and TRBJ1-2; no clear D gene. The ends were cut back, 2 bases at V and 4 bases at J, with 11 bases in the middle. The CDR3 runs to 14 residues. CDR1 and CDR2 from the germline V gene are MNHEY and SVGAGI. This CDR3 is CASSYGREGYGYTF. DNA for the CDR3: TGTGCCAGCAGTTACGGGAGGGAAGGCTATGGCTACACCTTC.

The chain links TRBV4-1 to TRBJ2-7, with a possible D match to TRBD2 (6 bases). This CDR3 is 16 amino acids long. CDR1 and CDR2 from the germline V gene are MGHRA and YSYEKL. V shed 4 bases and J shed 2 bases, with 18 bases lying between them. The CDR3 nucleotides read TGCGCCAGCAGCCCCGGGGCGGGACTTTCCACCTACGAGCAGTACTTC. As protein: CASSPGAGLSTYEQYF.

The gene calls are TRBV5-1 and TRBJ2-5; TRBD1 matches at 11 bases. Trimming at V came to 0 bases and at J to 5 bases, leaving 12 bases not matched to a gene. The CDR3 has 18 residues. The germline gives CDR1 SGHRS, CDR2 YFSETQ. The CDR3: CASSLEGPRTGGWETQYF. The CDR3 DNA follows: TGCGCCAGCAGCTTGGAAGGGCCCCGGACAGGGGGCTGGGAGACCCAGTACTTC. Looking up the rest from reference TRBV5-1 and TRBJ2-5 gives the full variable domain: KAGVTQTPRYLIKTRGQQVTLSCSPISGHRSVSWYQQTPGQGLQFLFEYFSETQRNKGNFPGRFSGRQFSNSRSEMNVSTLELGDSALYLCASSLEGPRTGGWETQYFGPGTRLLVL.

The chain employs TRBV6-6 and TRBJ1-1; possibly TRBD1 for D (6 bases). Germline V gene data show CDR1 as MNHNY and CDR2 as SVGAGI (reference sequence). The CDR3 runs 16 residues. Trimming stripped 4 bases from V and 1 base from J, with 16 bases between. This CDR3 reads CASSSRGQAGNTEAFF. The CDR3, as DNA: TGTGCCAGCAGTTCTCGGGGACAAGCGGGGAACACTGAAGCTTTCTTT.

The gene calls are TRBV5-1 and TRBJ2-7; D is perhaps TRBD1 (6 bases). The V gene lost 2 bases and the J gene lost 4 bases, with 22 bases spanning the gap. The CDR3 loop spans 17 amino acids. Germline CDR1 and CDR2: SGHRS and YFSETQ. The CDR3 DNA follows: TGCGCCAGCAGCTTATTATCCGGGACACCTGACCCTTACGAGCAGTACTTC. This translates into CASSLLSGTPDPYEQYF.